Listed below are T cell receptor beta chains from one sample, sequenced in a study of blood T cells in healthy people across ages. TCRdb fed the 5' RACE reads into MiXCR, producing one record per CDR3 protein. The sample carries around 1,700,000 distinct CDR3 sequences, approximately 28% recorded once. The source material was blood. These receptors were collected from a woman in her thirties in good health. The CDR3 runs from the conserved cysteine through the conserved F or W. A D gene is named only where the DNA matches it firmly. For some rows the clone size is stated as once, few or many, or as a class when expanded; others skip it.

>TRBV10-2|NA|NA|TRBJ2-2
TGCGCCAGCAGTGCCGTTACATTGAACACCGGGGAGTTGTTTTTT
CASSAVTLNTGELFF
>TRBV15|TRBD1|NA|TRBJ2-7
TGTGCCACCAGCAGGGACAGGGTTCGGTACGAGCAGTACTTC
CATSRDRVRYEQYF
>TRBV11-2|TRBD2|NA|TRBJ2-7
TGTGCCAGCAGCTTCTCTCAGGGACTAGCGGGGGGACCAATCTCCTACGAGCAGTACTTC
CASSFSQGLAGGPISYEQYF
>TRBV11-2|NA|NA|TRBJ2-7
TGTGCCAGCAGCTTAGATGGGCTCTGGTCGCGCGAGCAGTACTTC
CASSLDGLWSREQYF
>TRBV11-2|NA|NA|TRBJ2-2
TGTGCCAGCAGCTTAGTTAACAGGGCCCCCGGGGAGCTGTTTTTT
CASSLVNRAPGELFF
>TRBV4-1|NA|few|TRBJ2-1
TGCGCCAGCAGCCAGACTCCCGACAATGAGCAGTTCTTC
CASSQTPDNEQFF
>TRBV12-3/TRBV12-4|NA|NA|TRBJ2-1
TGTGCCAGCGTCGCGGCTCACGGAGTGAATGAGCAGTTCTTC
CASVAAHGVNEQFF
>TRBV20-1|TRBD1|few|TRBJ2-1
TGCAGTGCTAGACCGGCAGGACAGGCGCGCAATGAGCAGTTCTTC
CSARPAGQARNEQFF
>TRBV20-1|NA|NA|TRBJ1-1
TGCAGTGCTAGAGGGACGGGGTTGGAGGCCACTGAAGCTTTCTTT
CSARGTGLEATEAFF
>TRBV20-1|TRBD1|few|TRBJ1-2
TGCAGTGCTAGAGACCAACAGGGGACTTTTTATGGCTACACCTTC
CSARDQQGTFYGYTF
>TRBV4-1|NA|many|TRBJ2-5
TGCGCCAGCAGTCGACAGATGCAAGAGACCCAGTACTTC
CASSRQMQETQYF
>TRBV7-2|NA|NA|TRBJ1-2
TGTGCCAGCAGCTTATTTGAGGGCGATAGCTACACCTTC
CASSLFEGDSYTF
>TRBV18|TRBD1|many|TRBJ2-6
TGTGCCACCAACAGGGGCAGCGGGGCCAACGTCCTGACTTTC
CATNRGSGANVLTF
>TRBV20-1|NA|NA|TRBJ1-5
TGCAGTGCTAGAGACCAGCGGTTGGGGAGCAATCAGCCCCAGCATTTT
CSARDQRLGSNQPQHF
>TRBV7-2|NA|many|TRBJ2-5
TGTGCCAGCAGCTTACTAGGGTCCCCTGGGGAGACCCAGTACTTC
CASSLLGSPGETQYF
>TRBV28|TRBD2|few|TRBJ2-5
TGTGCCACCAAACTAGCGGGGAGCCAAGAGACCCAGTACTTC
CATKLAGSQETQYF
>TRBV25-1|TRBD2|once|TRBJ2-1
TGTGCCTGCAGTGAATATTCTCTAGCGGGAGGGCCTTACAATGAGCAGTTCTTC
CACSEYSLAGGPYNEQFF
>TRBV19|TRBD2|few|TRBJ2-1
TGTGCCAGTAGTATAGATCGGCTCAGCGGGAGGGAGGGTGAGCAGTTCTTC
CASSIDRLSGREGEQFF
>TRBV29-1|TRBD2|NA|TRBJ2-3
TGCAGCGCCCGACTAGCGGGAACCCAGTATTTT
CSARLAGTQYF
>TRBV7-9|NA|many|TRBJ2-7
TGTGCCAGCAGCTCTGGACTAATCCCGGCGGGCGAGCAGTACTTC
CASSSGLIPAGEQYF
>TRBV20-1|TRBD1|NA|TRBJ1-2
TGCAGTGCTTCGCTAAGGACAGGGCATGGCTACACCTTC
CSASLRTGHGYTF
>TRBV11-2|NA|NA|TRBJ1-6
TGTGCCAGCAGCTTAGCGGTAAGGGGGGATTCACCCCTCCACTTT
CASSLAVRGDSPLHF
>TRBV28|NA|NA|TRBJ2-3
TGTGCCATTTCTTGGTCGTCACGCACAGATACGCAGTATTTT
CAISWSSRTDTQYF
>TRBV6-1|TRBD1|NA|TRBJ2-1
TGTGCCAGCACCCCGCTCGCCGGCGGGACAGGGGGACGTGGGCAGTTCTTC
CASTPLAGGTGGRGQFF
>TRBV7-2|NA|few|TRBJ2-1
TGTGCCAGCAGTCGCGGCCTCTTCAATGAGCAGTTCTTC
CASSRGLFNEQFF
>TRBV30|NA|NA|TRBJ1-2
TGTGCCTGGAGTGTTGGAGGGGGGACGAACTATGGCTACACCTTC
CAWSVGGGTNYGYTF
>TRBV12-3/TRBV12-4|NA|NA|TRBJ1-5
TGTGCCAGCACCCCGTCAGGGGAGGATCAGCCCCAGCATTTT
CASTPSGEDQPQHF
>TRBV18|TRBD1|few|TRBJ2-3
TGTGCCAGCTCACCACGCGGACAGGGACCCACAGATACGCAGTATTTT
CASSPRGQGPTDTQYF
>TRBV28|NA|few|TRBJ1-1
TGTGCCAGCTCTGAGCAGGAAAAAGCTTTCTTT
CASSEQEKAFF
>TRBV4-1|TRBD1|NA|TRBJ2-5
TGCGCCAGCAGCCGGTGGACAGGGGCCAGGGAGACCCAGTACTTC
CASSRWTGARETQYF
>TRBV7-2|TRBD2|many|TRBJ2-1
TGTGCCAGCAGCGTTGGACTAGCGAATGAGCAGTTCTTC
CASSVGLANEQFF
>TRBV15|NA|few|TRBJ2-7
TGTGCCACCAGCAGAGATCAGGGCTCCCGAGGGGAGCAGTACTTC
CATSRDQGSRGEQYF
>TRBV6-5|TRBD1|NA|TRBJ1-5
TGTGCCAGCAGCGGGACAGGACGCAATCAGCCCCAGCATTTT
CASSGTGRNQPQHF
>TRBV29-1|TRBD1|few|TRBJ2-7
TGCAGCGTTGTGGATCGGACAGGGCGCTACGAGCAGTACTTC
CSVVDRTGRYEQYF
>TRBV7-2|NA|many|TRBJ1-6
TGTGCCAGCAGCTTGGGTTCAAGCGATAATTCACCCCTCCACTTT
CASSLGSSDNSPLHF
>TRBV20-1|NA|NA|TRBJ2-6
TGCAGTGCTAGCGGGCAGCATAGCTACTCTGGGGCCAACGTCCTGACTTTC
CSASGQHSYSGANVLTF
>TRBV5-1|TRBD1|NA|TRBJ1-1
TGCGCCAGCAGCTTGGCCCAGGGGGCAGAGGGCACTGAAGCTTTCTTT
CASSLAQGAEGTEAFF
>TRBV20-1|TRBD2|few|TRBJ2-7
TGCAGTGCTAGAGATGTAGGGCTAGCGGGAAGATACAACAATGAGCAGTACTTC
CSARDVGLAGRYNNEQYF
>TRBV5-1|TRBD1|many|TRBJ2-1
TGCGCCAGCAGCCCCCTCGGGACAGGGGTGAATGAGCAGTTCTTC
CASSPLGTGVNEQFF
>TRBV5-1|NA|NA|TRBJ2-3
TGCGCCAGCACCGGGGGGCCCACAGATACGCAGTATTTT
CASTGGPTDTQYF
>TRBV6-5|TRBD2|NA|TRBJ2-1
TGTGCCAGCAGTTACCCTCGGGAGGTAGACACCCTGGGGAATGAGCAGTTCTTC
CASSYPREVDTLGNEQFF
>TRBV9|TRBD2|NA|TRBJ2-1
TGTGCCAGCAGCGTAGACGCGGGAGCCCCCCACAATGAGCAGTTCTTC
CASSVDAGAPHNEQFF
>TRBV2|NA|NA|TRBJ2-3
TGTGCCAGCAGACTTGAAATAGCGTCCAGGTTGGATACGCAGTATTTT
CASRLEIASRLDTQYF
>TRBV10-3|NA|few|TRBJ2-5
TGTGCCATCAGTGTGTCTGGGGTGACTCCCCAAGAGACCCAGTACTTC
CAISVSGVTPQETQYF
>TRBV30|NA|NA|TRBJ1-1
TGTGCCTGGAGAAAGGGGGGCAACACTGAAGCTTTCTTT
CAWRKGGNTEAFF
>TRBV12-3/TRBV12-4|NA|NA|TRBJ2-3
TGTGCCAGCAGTTTCGGAGTGAGAACAGATACGCAGTATTTT
CASSFGVRTDTQYF
>TRBV25-1|TRBD1|NA|TRBJ1-2
TGTGCCAGCAGTGAGACAGGGGGATCTAACTATGGCTACACCTTC
CASSETGGSNYGYTF
>TRBV5-6|TRBD1|few|TRBJ1-1
TGTGCCAGCAGCTTGGTAGGACAGGGGGCTGGTACTGAAGCTTTCTTT
CASSLVGQGAGTEAFF